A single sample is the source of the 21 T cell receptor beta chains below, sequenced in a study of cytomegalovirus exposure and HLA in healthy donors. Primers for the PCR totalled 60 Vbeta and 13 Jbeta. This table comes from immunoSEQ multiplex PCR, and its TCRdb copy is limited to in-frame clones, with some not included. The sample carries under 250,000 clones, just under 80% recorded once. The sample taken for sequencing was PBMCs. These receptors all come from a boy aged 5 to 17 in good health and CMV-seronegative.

The CDR3: CAWSSGQGPQETQYF. CDR3 DNA: TGTGCCTGGAGTAGTGGACAGGGGCCGCAAGAGACCCAGTACTTC. The chain links TRBV30 to TRBJ2-5; 9 bases line up with TRBD1. The CDR3 sequence is 15 residues long. Trimming at V came to 2 bases and at J to 2 bases, leaving 6 bases not matched to a gene. From germline, CDR1 is GTSNPN and CDR2 SVGIG (reference sequence).

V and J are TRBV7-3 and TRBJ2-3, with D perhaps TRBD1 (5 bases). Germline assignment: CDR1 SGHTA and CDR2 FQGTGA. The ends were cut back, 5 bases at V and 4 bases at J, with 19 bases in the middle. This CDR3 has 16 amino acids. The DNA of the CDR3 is TGTGCCAGCAGCCCTATAGAAACCAGGGATGCAGATACGCAGTATTTT. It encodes CASSPIETRDADTQYF.

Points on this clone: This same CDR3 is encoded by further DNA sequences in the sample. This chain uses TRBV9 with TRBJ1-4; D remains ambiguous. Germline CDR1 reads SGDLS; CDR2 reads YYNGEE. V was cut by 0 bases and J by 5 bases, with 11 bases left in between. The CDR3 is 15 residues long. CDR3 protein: CASSVGLVPNEKLFF. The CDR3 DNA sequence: TGTGCCAGCAGCGTAGGGTTAGTTCCCAATGAAAAACTGTTTTTT.

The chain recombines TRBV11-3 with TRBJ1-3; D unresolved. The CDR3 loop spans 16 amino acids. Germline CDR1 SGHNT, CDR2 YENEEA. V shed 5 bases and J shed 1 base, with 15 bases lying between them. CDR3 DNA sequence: TGTGCCAGCAGCCCAAGCCCACGGGTTTCTGGAAACACCATATATTTT. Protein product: CASSPSPRVSGNTIYF.

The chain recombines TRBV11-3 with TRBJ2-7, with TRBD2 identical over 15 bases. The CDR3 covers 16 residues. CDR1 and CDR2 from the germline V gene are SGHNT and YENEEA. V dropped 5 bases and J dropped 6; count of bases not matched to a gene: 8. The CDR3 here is CASSPGLAGGFSEQYF. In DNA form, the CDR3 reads TGTGCCAGCAGCCCAGGACTAGCGGGGGGGTTTAGCGAGCAGTACTTC.

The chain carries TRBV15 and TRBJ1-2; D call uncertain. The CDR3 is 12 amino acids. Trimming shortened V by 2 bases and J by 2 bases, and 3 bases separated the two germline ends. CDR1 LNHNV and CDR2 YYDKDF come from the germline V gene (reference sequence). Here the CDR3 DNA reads TGTGCCACCAGCAGAATAAACTATGGCTACACCTTC. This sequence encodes CATSRINYGYTF.

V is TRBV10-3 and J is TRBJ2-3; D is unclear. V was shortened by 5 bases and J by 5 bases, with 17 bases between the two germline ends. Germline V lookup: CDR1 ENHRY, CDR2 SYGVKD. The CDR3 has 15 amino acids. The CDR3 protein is CAISSTTRRGDTQYF. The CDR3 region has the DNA TGTGCCATCAGTAGTACAACGAGACGAGGAGATACGCAGTATTTT.

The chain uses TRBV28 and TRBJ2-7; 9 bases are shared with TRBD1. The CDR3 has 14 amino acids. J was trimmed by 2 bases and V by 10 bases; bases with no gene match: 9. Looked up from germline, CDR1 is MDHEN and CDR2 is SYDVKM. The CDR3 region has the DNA TGTGCCACTTTCGACGGGACAGGGACCTACGAGCAGTACTTC. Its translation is CATFDGTGTYEQYF.

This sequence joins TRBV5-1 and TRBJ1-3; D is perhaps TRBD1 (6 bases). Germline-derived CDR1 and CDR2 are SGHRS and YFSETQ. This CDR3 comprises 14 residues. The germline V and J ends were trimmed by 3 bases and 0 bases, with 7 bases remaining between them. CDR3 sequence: CASSSDSSGNTIYF. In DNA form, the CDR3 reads TGCGCCAGCAGCTCGGACAGCTCTGGAAACACCATATATTTT.

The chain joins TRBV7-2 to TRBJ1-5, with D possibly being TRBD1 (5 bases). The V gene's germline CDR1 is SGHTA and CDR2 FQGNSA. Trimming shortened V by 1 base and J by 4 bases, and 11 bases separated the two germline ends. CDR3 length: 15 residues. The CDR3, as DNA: TGTGCCAGCAGCTTAGGGGGGGTCACGAATCAGCCCCAGCATTTT. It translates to CASSLGGVTNQPQHF.

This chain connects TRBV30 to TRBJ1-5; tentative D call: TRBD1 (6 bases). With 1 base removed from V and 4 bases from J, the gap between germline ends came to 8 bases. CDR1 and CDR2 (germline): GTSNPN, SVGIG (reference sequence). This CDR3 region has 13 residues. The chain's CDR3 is CAWSEQGNQPQHF. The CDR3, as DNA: TGTGCCTGGAGTGAACAGGGAAATCAGCCCCAGCATTTT.

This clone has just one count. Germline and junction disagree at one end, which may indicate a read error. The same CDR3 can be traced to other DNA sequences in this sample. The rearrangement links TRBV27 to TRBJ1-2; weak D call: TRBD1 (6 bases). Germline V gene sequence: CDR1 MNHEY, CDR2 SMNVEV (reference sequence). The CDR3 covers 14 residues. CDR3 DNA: TGCGCCAGCAGTTTATTAGGGGGGGGAGGTGGCTACACCTTC. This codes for CASSLLGGGGGYTF.

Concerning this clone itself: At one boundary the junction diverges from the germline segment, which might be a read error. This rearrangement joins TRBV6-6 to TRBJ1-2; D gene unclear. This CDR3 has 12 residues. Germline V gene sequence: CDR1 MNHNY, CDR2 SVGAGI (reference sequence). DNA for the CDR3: TGTGCCAGCAGTCCCCCTCGGGTTGGCTCGTTCTTC. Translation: CASSPPRVGSFF.

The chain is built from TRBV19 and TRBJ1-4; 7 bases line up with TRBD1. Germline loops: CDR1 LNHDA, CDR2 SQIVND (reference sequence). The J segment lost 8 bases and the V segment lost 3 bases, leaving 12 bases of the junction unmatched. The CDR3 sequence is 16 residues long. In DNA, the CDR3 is TGTGCCAGTAGTATCGGGGGACAGAACGTATGGGAAAAACTGTTTTTT. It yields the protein CASSIGGQNVWEKLFF. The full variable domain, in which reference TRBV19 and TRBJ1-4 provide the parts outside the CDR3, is DGGITQSPKYLFRKEGQNVTLSCEQNLNHDAMYWYRQDPGQGLRLIYYSQIVNDFQKGDIAEGYSVSREKKESFPLTVTSAQKNPTAFYLCASSIGGQNVWEKLFFGSGTQLSVL.

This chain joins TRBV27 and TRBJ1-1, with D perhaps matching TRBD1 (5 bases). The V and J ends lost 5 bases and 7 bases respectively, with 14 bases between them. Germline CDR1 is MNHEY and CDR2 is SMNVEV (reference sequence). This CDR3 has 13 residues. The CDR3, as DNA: TGTGCCAGCAGTCAACTATACAGGTTTGAAGCTTTCTTT. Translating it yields CASSQLYRFEAFF.

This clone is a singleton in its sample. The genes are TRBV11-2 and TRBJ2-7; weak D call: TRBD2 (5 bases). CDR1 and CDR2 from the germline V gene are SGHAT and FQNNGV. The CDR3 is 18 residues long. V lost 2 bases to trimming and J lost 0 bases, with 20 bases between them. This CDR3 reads CASSLWVSPRAGSYEQYF. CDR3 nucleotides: TGTGCCAGCAGCTTATGGGTTTCCCCTAGGGCGGGCTCCTACGAGCAGTACTTC.

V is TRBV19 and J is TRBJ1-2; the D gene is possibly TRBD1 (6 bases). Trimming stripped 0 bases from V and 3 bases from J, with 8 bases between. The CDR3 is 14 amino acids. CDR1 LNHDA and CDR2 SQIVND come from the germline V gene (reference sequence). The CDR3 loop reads CASSIDRGYYGYTF. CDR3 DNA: TGTGCCAGTAGTATAGACAGGGGCTACTATGGCTACACCTTC.

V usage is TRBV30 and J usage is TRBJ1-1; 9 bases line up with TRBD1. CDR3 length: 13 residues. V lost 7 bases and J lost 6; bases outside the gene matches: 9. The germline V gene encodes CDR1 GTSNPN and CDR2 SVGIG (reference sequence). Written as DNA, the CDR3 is TGTGCCTTCCTTACGGACAGGGGTGCTGAAGCTTTCTTT. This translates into CAFLTDRGAEAFF.

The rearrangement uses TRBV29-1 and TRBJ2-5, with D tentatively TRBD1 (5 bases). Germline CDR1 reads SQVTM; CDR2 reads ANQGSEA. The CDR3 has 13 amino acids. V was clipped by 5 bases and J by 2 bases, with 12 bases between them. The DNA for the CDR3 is TGCAGCGTTTCGACTGGGGCTCAAGAGACCCAGTACTTC. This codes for CSVSTGAQETQYF.

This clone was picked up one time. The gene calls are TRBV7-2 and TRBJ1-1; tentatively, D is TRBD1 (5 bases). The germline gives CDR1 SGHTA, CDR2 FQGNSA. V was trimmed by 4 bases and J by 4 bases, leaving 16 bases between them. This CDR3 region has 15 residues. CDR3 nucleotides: TGTGCCAGCAGCTGGGGCGTAAGGGGCGGCACTGAAGCTTTCTTT. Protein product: CASSWGVRGGTEAFF.

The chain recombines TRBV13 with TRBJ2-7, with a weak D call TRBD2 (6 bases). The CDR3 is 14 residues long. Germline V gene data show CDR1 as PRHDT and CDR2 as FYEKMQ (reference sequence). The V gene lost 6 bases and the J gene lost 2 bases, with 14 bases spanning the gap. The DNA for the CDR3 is TGTGCCAGCAGGATAGGAGGGGACCCCTACGAGCAGTACTTC. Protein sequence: CASRIGGDPYEQYF.